These 6 T cell receptor beta chains originate from one sample sequenced in a study of blood T cell repertoires in COVID-19. The method was immunoSEQ multiplex PCR; TCRdb's version includes in-frame clones alone and lacks a portion of them. Of over 250,000 clones detected, approximately 83% appear once; the ten largest clones hold about an eighth. Sequenced material: peripheral blood. The receptor source for this set is a human donor in a cohort sampled during active COVID-19.

V and J are TRBV5-1 and TRBJ2-5, with D perhaps matching TRBD2 (5 bases). Trimming left V 3 bases short and J 0 bases short, with 6 bases between. CDR1 SGHRS and CDR2 YFSETQ come from the germline V gene. The CDR3 runs 13 residues. In DNA form, the CDR3 reads TGCGCCAGCAGCTCGGGATACCAAGAGACCCAGTACTTC. This codes for CASSSGYQETQYF.

The chain couples TRBV6-2 or TRBV6-3 to TRBJ1-2; D gene unclear. This CDR3 has 13 residues. The V end was cut by 4 bases, the J end by 4 bases, with 10 bases between. Germline CDR1 reads MNHEY; CDR2 reads SVGEGT. The CDR3 spells CASSSGRGYGYTF. The CDR3 nucleotides are TGTGCCAGCAGTTCTGGTAGAGGCTATGGCTACACCTTC.

The V call is TRBV28, the J call TRBJ1-2, with D maybe TRBD1 (5 bases). Germline lookup yields CDR1 MDHEN and CDR2 SYDVKM. The CDR3 has 14 residues. V lost 2 bases, J lost 4 bases, and 11 bases lay in between. CDR3 sequence reads: CASSLGGDVYGYTF. The CDR3 region has the DNA TGTGCCAGCAGTTTAGGAGGGGACGTCTATGGCTACACCTTC.

V gene TRBV18 combines with J gene TRBJ1-5; 7 bases line up with TRBD1. Unmatched junction bases numbered 6, after V lost 10 bases and J lost 0 bases. There are 14 residues in the CDR3. CDR1 KGHSH and CDR2 LQKENI come from the germline V gene. The CDR3 spells CATSGGNSNQPQHF. CDR3 coding DNA: TGTGCCACTTCAGGGGGGAATAGCAATCAGCCCCAGCATTTT.

The rearrangement joins TRBV5-1 to TRBJ1-1, with no clear D. V dropped 4 bases and J dropped 0 bases, with 7 bases sitting between them. Germline V gene lookup returns CDR1 SGHRS and CDR2 YFSETQ. CDR3 length: 13 amino acids. CDR3 DNA sequence: TGCGCCAGCAGCCCCCAGATGAACACTGAAGCTTTCTTT. Translation: CASSPQMNTEAFF. Together with reference TRBV5-1 and TRBJ1-1, the CDR3 gives the full variable domain: KAGVTQTPRYLIKTRGQQVTLSCSPISGHRSVSWYQQTPGQGLQFLFEYFSETQRNKGNFPGRFSGRQFSNSRSEMNVSTLELGDSALYLCASSPQMNTEAFFGQGTRLTVV.

The chain combines TRBV6-4 with TRBJ2-5, with 9 positions matching TRBD1. Germline values: CDR1 MRHNA, CDR2 SNTAGT. This CDR3 comprises 13 residues. V gave up 8 bases and J gave up 4 bases; unmatched junction bases: 5. The chain's CDR3 is CASRDRERETQYF. CDR3 in DNA: TGTGCCAGCCGGGACAGGGAAAGAGAGACCCAGTACTTC.